These T cell receptor beta chains were read from a single sample in a study of cytomegalovirus exposure and HLA in healthy donors. The data were produced by immunoSEQ multiplex PCR, yet TCRdb's version contains in-frame clones alone and is incomplete. The sample records tens of thousands of clones, 80% to 95% being singletons. Sample: PBMCs. These receptors were collected from a man aged 18 to 30 in good health and CMV-seronegative. CDR3s include the opening cysteine and the closing phenylalanine or tryptophan. A D gene is named only where the DNA matches it firmly. Where a row states a size, it is once, few, many or the class of an expanded clone; other rows omit it.

size	D	length	V	J	CDR3	DNA
.	.	15	TRBV6-5	TRBJ1-1	CASSSSTLDAVEAFF	TGTGCCAGCAGTTCCTCGACATTAGACGCAGTTGAAGCTTTCTTT
.	TRBD1	18	TRBV19	TRBJ2-6	CASSIVGLGDSWGNVLTF	TGTGCCAGTAGTATAGTTGGACTGGGGGACAGCTGGGGCAACGTCCTGACTTTC
.	TRBD1	15	TRBV9	TRBJ2-7	CASSEGATGSYEQYF	TGTGCCAGCAGCGAGGGGGCGACAGGTTCCTACGAGCAGTACTTC
.	.	14	TRBV7-8	TRBJ2-7	CASSLLGGTYEQYF	TGTGCCAGCAGCTTATTGGGCGGGACCTACGAGCAGTACTTC
.	.	18	TRBV11-1	TRBJ2-1	CASSPARMGSLTYNEQFF	TGTGCCAGCAGTCCCGCCCGGATGGGCAGCCTGACCTACAATGAGCAGTTCTTC
.	TRBD1	15	TRBV6-1	TRBJ1-2	CASSDSTGGAYGYTF	TGTGCCAGCAGTGACTCGACAGGGGGCGCCTATGGCTACACCTTC
.	.	23	TRBV27	TRBJ2-3	CASSFNHGGGGKSLSYRTDTQYF	TGTGCCAGCAGTTTTAACCATGGAGGGGGGGGCAAATCCTTGAGTTACCGCACAGATACGCAGTATTTT
.	TRBD1	16	TRBV7-3	TRBJ1-2	CASSSFDRVRYYGYTF	TGTGCCAGCAGCTCTTTCGACAGGGTAAGATACTATGGCTACACCTTC
.	TRBD1	15	TRBV25-1	TRBJ1-1	CASRDGQGDEGEAFF	TGTGCCAGCAGGGATGGACAGGGGGATGAAGGTGAAGCTTTCTTT
.	.	12	TRBV11-2	TRBJ2-7	CASTQGYYGQYF	TGTGCCAGCACCCAAGGATACTACGGGCAGTACTTC
once	TRBD2	18	TRBV2	TRBJ2-1	CASRGDPSGWARVNEQFF	TGTGCCAGCAGGGGCGATCCTAGCGGGTGGGCCCGCGTCAATGAGCAGTTCTTC
.	.	15	TRBV7-3	TRBJ2-1	CASSLTRETRNEQFF	TGTGCCAGCAGCTTAACGCGGGAAACTAGGAATGAGCAGTTCTTC
.	.	13	TRBV11-1	TRBJ1-1	CASSRPGGTEAFF	TGTGCCAGCAGCCGTCCGGGGGGCACTGAAGCTTTCTTT
.	TRBD1	12	TRBV5-6	TRBJ1-2	CASSLAGGGYTF	TGTGCCAGCAGCTTGGCAGGGGGTGGCTACACCTTC
.	.	17	TRBV12-5	TRBJ1-6	CASGLGPGLGGNSPLHF	TGTGCTAGTGGTTTGGGACCGGGGTTGGGAGGAAATTCACCCCTCCACTTT
.	TRBD1	14	TRBV10-3	TRBJ2-7	CAIRPGQGVYEQYF	TGTGCCATCAGACCGGGACAGGGTGTCTACGAGCAGTACTTC
.	.	14	TRBV27	TRBJ2-3	CASSLVLSTDTQYF	TGTGCCAGCAGTTTAGTCCTCAGCACAGATACGCAGTATTTT
.	TRBD2	13	TRBV7-3	TRBJ2-1	CASSLGDYREQFF	TGTGCCAGCAGCTTAGGGGACTATAGGGAGCAGTTCTTC
.	.	14	TRBV5-6	TRBJ1-4	CASSSQGGDEKLFF	TGTGCCAGCAGCTCCCAGGGTGGGGATGAAAAACTGTTTTTT
.	.	14	TRBV30	TRBJ1-1	CAWKNGQKNTEAFF	TGTGCCTGGAAGAACGGACAAAAGAACACTGAAGCTTTCTTT
.	TRBD1	16	TRBV5-5	TRBJ2-5	CASSLAGGQAGETQYF	TGTGCCAGCAGCTTGGCCGGCGGACAGGCAGGGGAGACCCAGTACTTC
.	.	16	TRBV7-2	TRBJ2-5	CASSLAASSGQETQYF	TGTGCCAGCAGCTTAGCAGCTAGTTCGGGTCAAGAGACCCAGTACTTC
.	TRBD1	15	TRBV6-5	TRBJ2-7	CASRGSGTGGREQYF	TGTGCCAGCAGAGGTTCCGGGACAGGCGGCCGCGAGCAGTACTTC
.	.	13	TRBV19	TRBJ2-1	CASSRQAADEQFF	TGTGCCAGTAGCAGACAGGCCGCCGATGAGCAGTTCTTC
.	.	14	TRBV5-1	TRBJ2-2	CASSPGQNTGELFF	TGCGCCAGCAGCCCGGGACAGAACACCGGGGAGCTGTTTTTT
.	.	14	TRBV6-1	TRBJ2-7	CASSEARGAYEQYF	TGTGCCAGCAGTGAAGCACGGGGAGCCTACGAGCAGTACTTC
.	.	14	TRBV6-1	TRBJ1-2	CASRSPQGTHGYTF	TGTGCCAGCAGGTCCCCTCAGGGGACACATGGCTACACCTTC
.	TRBD2	18	TRBV27	TRBJ2-7	CASSPSGLAGGPSYEQYF	TGTGCCAGCAGTCCATCGGGACTAGCGGGAGGGCCGTCCTACGAGCAGTACTTC
.	.	13	TRBV5-1	TRBJ2-7	CASSLEPFYEQYF	TGCGCCAGCAGCTTGGAGCCTTTCTACGAGCAGTACTTC
.	TRBD1	14	TRBV5-1	TRBJ2-7	CASSLEGQAYEQYF	TGCGCCAGCAGCTTGGAGGGACAGGCCTACGAGCAGTACTTC
.	.	17	TRBV14	TRBJ1-2	CASSPRFGKPTASGYTF	TGTGCCAGCAGTCCAAGATTCGGGAAACCTACGGCCTCGGGTTACACCTTC
.	TRBD2	14	TRBV2	TRBJ2-1	CASSRTSGSHEQFF	TGTGCCAGCAGTAGGACTAGCGGGAGTCATGAGCAGTTCTTC
.	TRBD1	15	TRBV5-4	TRBJ1-2	CASSRRQGMVDGYTF	TGTGCCAGCAGCCGTCGACAGGGGATGGTGGATGGCTACACCTTC
.	.	10	TRBV19	TRBJ1-4	CASGSEKLFF	TGTGCCAGCGGGAGTGAAAAACTGTTTTTT
few	TRBD1	13	TRBV5-1	TRBJ1-2	CASSLEGQRGYTF	TGCGCCAGCAGCTTGGAGGGACAGCGGGGCTACACCTTC
.	TRBD2	16	TRBV5-1	TRBJ2-3	CASSTGLAGGPYTQYF	TGCGCCAGCAGCACCGGACTAGCGGGAGGGCCGTATACGCAGTATTTT
.	.	14	TRBV27	TRBJ1-1	CASSFRGQPLEAFF	TGTGCCAGCAGTTTCCGCGGACAGCCCCTTGAAGCTTTCTTT
.	TRBD1	12	TRBV2	TRBJ2-1	CASRAGGGILFF	TGTGCCAGCAGGGCAGGGGGCGGGATTCTGTTCTTC
.	TRBD1	15	TRBV28	TRBJ1-5	CASRYTGVGNQPQHF	TGTGCCAGCAGATATACAGGGGTAGGCAATCAGCCCCAGCATTTT
once	TRBD1	15	TRBV13	TRBJ1-2	CASSPGAGGNYGYTF	TGTGCCAGCAGCCCTGGGGCAGGGGGGAACTATGGCTACACCTTC
.	.	15	TRBV7-3	TRBJ2-1	CASSLSRDSYNEQFF	TGTGCCAGCAGCTTATCGCGGGATTCCTACAATGAGCAGTTCTTC
once	.	15	TRBV5-5	TRBJ2-5	CASSLSGTPDETQYF	TGTGCCAGCAGCTTGTCCGGGACACCCGACGAGACCCAGTACTTC
.	TRBD1	16	TRBV6-1	TRBJ1-5	CASSDRDRGSNQPQHF	TGTGCCAGCAGTGACCGGGACAGGGGGAGCAATCAGCCCCAGCATTTT
.	TRBD1	19	TRBV4-1	TRBJ1-2	CASSQDRMAGTAQNYGYTF	TGCGCCAGCAGCCAAGATCGTATGGCCGGGACAGCTCAAAACTATGGCTACACCTTC
.	TRBD2	17	TRBV18	TRBJ2-5	CASSPGTSGGHQETQYF	TGTGCCAGCTCACCCGGGACTAGCGGGGGGCACCAAGAGACCCAGTACTTC
once	.	14	TRBV5-1	TRBJ2-5	CASSLSSVIETQYF	TGCGCCAGCAGCTTGTCTAGCGTGATTGAGACCCAGTACTTC
.	TRBD1	17	TRBV7-8	TRBJ1-1	CASSLAKRQGTNTEAFF	TGTGCCAGCAGCTTAGCGAAGAGACAGGGGACGAACACTGAAGCTTTCTTT
.	TRBD1	14	TRBV5-1	TRBJ2-7	CASSTGQGGYEQYF	TGCGCCAGCAGCACGGGACAGGGCGGCTACGAGCAGTACTTC
.	.	15	TRBV27	TRBJ2-4	CASSLGAGQKNIQYF	TGTGCCAGCAGTTTGGGGGCAGGACAAAAAAACATTCAGTACTTC
.	TRBD1	13	TRBV29-1	TRBJ1-2	CSSATGTGYGYTF	TGCAGCTCCGCTACGGGGACAGGCTATGGCTACACCTTC
.	TRBD1	15	TRBV9	TRBJ2-1	CASIRPGQGYNEQFF	TGTGCCAGCATTCGACCGGGACAGGGCTACAATGAGCAGTTCTTC
.	TRBD1	15	TRBV4-2	TRBJ2-5	CASSQTDRGQETQYF	TGTGCCAGCAGCCAAACGGACAGGGGACAAGAGACCCAGTACTTC
.	.	15	TRBV19	TRBJ1-1	CASSPDRPGNTEAFF	TGTGCCAGTAGTCCTGACAGGCCGGGGAACACTGAAGCTTTCTTT
once	TRBD1	14	TRBV6-5	TRBJ1-2	CASSYQGQLYGYTF	TGTGCCAGCAGTTACCAGGGACAGCTCTATGGCTACACCTTC
.	TRBD1	15	TRBV5-1	TRBJ2-5	CASASQGAAQETQYF	TGCGCCAGCGCCTCCCAGGGGGCGGCCCAAGAGACCCAGTACTTC
.	TRBD1	14	TRBV5-1	TRBJ1-2	CASSYSGQSYGYTF	TGCGCCAGCAGCTATTCGGGACAGAGCTATGGCTACACCTTC
once	.	18	TRBV7-6	TRBJ1-1	CASSSPGGAGRGNTEAFF	TGTGCCAGCAGCTCACCTGGGGGCGCAGGGAGAGGGAACACTGAAGCTTTCTTT